The T cell receptor beta chain under discussion was sequenced for a study of blood T cell repertoires in COVID-19. Study-level information: The study drew acute and convalescent COVID-19 samples from the United States, Italy and Spain. The cDNA or gDNA used as material had been derived from T cells, B-cell-depleted T cells, or PBMCs.

The trim removed 4 bases at V and 3 bases at J, leaving 5 bases unmatched. The germline V gene encodes CDR1 SGHDT and CDR2 YYEEEE. This CDR3 is 15 amino acids long. Per the study methods: From reference gene primer amplification, estimates of nucleated cell counts were derived. Using immunoSEQ multiplex PCR, the repertoire was profiled, and TCRdb retains in-frame clones only, with some absent. V and J calls and clone size follow that table, whereas D and trimming were derived from the DNA. Of some 120,000 clones in the sample, approximately 80% were seen once. The chain is built from TRBV5-6 and TRBJ2-2, with 8 bases identical to TRBD2. The receptor was derived from a man aged 35-49 years with active or convalescent COVID-19. Specimen: peripheral blood. The CDR3, as DNA: TGTGCCAGCAGCCCAAGCGGGAGCGACACCGGGGAGCTGTTTTTT. It yields the protein CASSPSGSDTGELFF. Drawing the rest from reference TRBV5-6 and TRBJ2-2, the complete variable domain is DAGVTQSPTHLIKTRGQQVTLRCSPKSGHDTVSWYQQALGQGPQFIFQYYEEEERQRGNFPDRFSGHQFPNYSSELNVNALLLGDSALYLCASSPSGSDTGELFFGEGSRLTVL.